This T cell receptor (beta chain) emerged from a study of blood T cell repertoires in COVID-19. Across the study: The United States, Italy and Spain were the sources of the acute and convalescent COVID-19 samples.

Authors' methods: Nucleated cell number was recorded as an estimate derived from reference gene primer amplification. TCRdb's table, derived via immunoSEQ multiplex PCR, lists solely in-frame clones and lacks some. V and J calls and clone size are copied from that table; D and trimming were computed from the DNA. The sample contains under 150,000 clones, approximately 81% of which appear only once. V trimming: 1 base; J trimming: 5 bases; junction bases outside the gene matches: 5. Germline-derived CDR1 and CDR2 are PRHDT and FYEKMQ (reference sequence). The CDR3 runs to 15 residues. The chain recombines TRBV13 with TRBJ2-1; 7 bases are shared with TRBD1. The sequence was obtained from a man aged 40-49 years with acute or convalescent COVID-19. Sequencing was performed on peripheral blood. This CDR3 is CASSLDRGRHNEQFF. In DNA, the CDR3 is TGTGCCAGCAGCTTAGACAGGGGAAGGCACAATGAGCAGTTCTTC. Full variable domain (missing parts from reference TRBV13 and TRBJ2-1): AAGVIQSPRHLIKEKRETATLKCYPIPRHDTVYWYQQGPGQDPQFLISFYEKMQSDKGSIPDRFSAQQFSDYHSELNMSSLELGDSALYFCASSLDRGRHNEQFFGPGTRLTVL.